This TCR beta chain was retrieved from a study of monozygotic twins with inflammatory bowel disease. Whole-study findings and limits: Added variability in patient repertoires may stem from differing immunosuppressive treatments. Repertoire likeness was no different across concordant and discordant twins, perhaps owing to restricted power. Clonotype sharing was lower in IBD patients than healthy twins, most markedly with disease activity. On the inverse Simpson index, IBD patients scored lower for TCRbeta diversity than healthy co-twins.

The germline gives CDR1 DFQATT, CDR2 SNEGSKA (reference sequence). This CDR3 spans 17 amino acids. TCRdb reprocessed the 5' RACE reads and keeps a single row for each CDR3 protein, giving no DNA. This sample's clone table lists a few hundred thousand distinct CDR3 sequences. Worth noting for this clonotype: Its antigen remains unidentified.

Material for sequencing was blood. This chain links TRBV20-1 with TRBJ1-2; absent DNA, TCRdb's TRBD1 call cannot be checked. The TCR was taken from a human donor with ulcerative colitis or Crohn's disease, or a healthy co-twin of an affected twin (not recorded which). The CDR3 is CSAFVRLRGSLIYGYTF.